The 12 T cell receptor beta chains listed next were all sequenced from one sample in a study of blood T cell repertoires in COVID-19. Clones were read by immunoSEQ multiplex PCR, and TCRdb kept only the in-frame ones, dropping some. The table records under 200,000 clones, more than 65% of them present only once. The sequenced material came from peripheral blood. The receptors shown here come from a human donor with acute or convalescent COVID-19. The donor label of this sample is uncertain.

The chain carries TRBV18 and TRBJ2-7; no definite D call. This CDR3 is built from 14 residues. Trimming pared 1 base from V and 2 bases from J, leaving 9 bases between. Germline V lookup: CDR1 KGHSH, CDR2 LQKENI. CDR3 loop: CASSPLPWPYEQYF. The CDR3 coding sequence is TGTGCCAGCTCACCACTTCCATGGCCCTACGAGCAGTACTTC.

The rearrangement uses TRBV5-3 and TRBJ1-1, with 7 bases lining up with TRBD1. TRBV5-3 is designated an ORF whose function remains uncertain. With V trimmed by 0 bases and J by 1 base, 9 bases remained unmatched. The length of the CDR3 is 17 residues. The CDR3 region is CARSLVGRGSPNTEAFF. The CDR3 DNA follows: TGTGCCAGAAGCTTGGTTGGCAGGGGGTCGCCGAACACTGAAGCTTTCTTT.

This clone was observed a single time. The chain uses TRBV7-2 and TRBJ1-1; possible D gene TRBD1, 6 bases. The CDR3 spans 14 residues. The germline CDR1 and CDR2 sequences are SGHTA and FQGNSA. Trimming stripped 6 bases from V and 2 bases from J, with 13 bases between. CDR3 protein: CASSPGHPNTEAFF. The DNA for the CDR3 is TGTGCCAGCAGTCCGGGACACCCCAACACTGAAGCTTTCTTT.

V is TRBV14 and J is TRBJ2-7, with D tentatively TRBD2 (6 bases). Trimming shortened V by 1 base and J by 3 bases, and 22 bases separated the two germline ends. CDR3 length: 18 amino acids. Germline V gives CDR1 SGHDN, CDR2 FVKESK. The CDR3 DNA reads TGTGCCAGCAGCCAAGGTCGGGGGTCCAATCCGGCTATCTACGAGCAGTACTTC. It specifies CASSQGRGSNPAIYEQYF.

This clone turned up a few times. This rearrangement joins TRBV5-1 to TRBJ2-1; TRBD2 might be the D (5 bases). The CDR3 extends over 15 amino acids. V lost 2 bases to trimming and J lost 8 bases, with 17 bases between them. Germline values: CDR1 SGHRS, CDR2 YFSETQ. CDR3 DNA: TGCGCCAGCAGCTTTGCTAGCAACATTCAGCATGAGCAGTTCTTC. Its translation is CASSFASNIQHEQFF.

The rearrangement links TRBV6-5 to TRBJ1-4, with D tentatively TRBD1 (6 bases). V gave up 5 bases and J gave up 7 bases, with 17 bases separating them. Germline assignment: CDR1 MNHEY and CDR2 SVGAGI. The CDR3 runs 15 residues. The DNA of the CDR3 is TGTGCCAGCAGTCCCGGGGGGGGCGGCGGTGAAAAACTGTTTTTT. Translating it yields CASSPGGGGGEKLFF.

The chain is built from TRBV6-1 and TRBJ2-7, with D possibly matching TRBD1 (6 bases). Trimming shortened V by 2 bases and J by 2 bases, and 16 bases separated the two germline ends. The length of the CDR3 is 16 residues. Per the germline V gene, CDR1 is MNHNS and CDR2 is SASEGT. The CDR3 DNA sequence: TGTGCCAGCAGTGAATCGGGACCAGCAGGGGCCTACGAGCAGTACTTC. This translates into CASSESGPAGAYEQYF.

The chain employs TRBV5-4 and TRBJ2-7, with 7 positions matching TRBD1. Germline CDR1 is SGHNT and CDR2 is YYREEE (reference sequence). This CDR3 contains 15 residues. Germline trimming cut 4 bases from V and 0 bases from J; bases unmatched to any gene: 7. The CDR3 spells CASSRPGTDSYEQYF. The CDR3 bases are TGTGCCAGCAGCCGCCCCGGGACAGACTCCTACGAGCAGTACTTC. Complete variable domain (other parts from reference TRBV5-4 and TRBJ2-7): ETGVTQSPTHLIKTRGQQVTLRCSSQSGHNTVSWYQQALGQGPQFIFQYYREEENGRGNFPPRFSGLQFPNYSSELNVNALELDDSALYLCASSRPGTDSYEQYFGPGTRLTVT.

The V and J genes are TRBV19 and TRBJ2-3, with 11 nucleotides matching TRBD2. V dropped 3 bases and J dropped 4; count of bases not matched to a gene: 12. Germline loops: CDR1 LNHDA, CDR2 SQIVND (reference sequence). The CDR3 extends over 18 amino acids. The CDR3 is CASSIETLSGGAADTQYF. The CDR3 bases are TGTGCCAGTAGTATCGAAACCCTTAGCGGGGGGGCGGCAGATACGCAGTATTTT.

The chain couples TRBV29-1 to TRBJ1-2; D not resolved. CDR1 SQVTM and CDR2 ANQGSEA come from the germline V gene. With 4 bases removed from V and 0 bases from J, the gap between germline ends came to 24 bases. The CDR3 spans 18 residues. CDR3 region: CSVVPLKAGFSPNYGYTF. The CDR3 DNA follows: TGCAGCGTTGTCCCTTTAAAGGCAGGCTTCTCCCCTAACTATGGCTACACCTTC.

This clone was seen a handful of times. The chain links TRBV28 to TRBJ1-1; D not resolved. CDR3 length equals 12 residues. Germline V lookup: CDR1 MDHEN, CDR2 SYDVKM. The ends were cut back, 3 bases at V and 4 bases at J, with 6 bases in the middle. This CDR3 reads CASSLRLTEAFF. The CDR3 coding sequence is TGTGCCAGCAGTTTGAGGCTCACTGAAGCTTTCTTT.

The chain couples TRBV3-1 (or the pseudogene TRBV3-2) to TRBJ2-7, with TRBD1 identical over 9 bases. The J segment lost 4 bases and the V segment lost 4 bases, leaving 5 bases of the junction unmatched. CDR1 is LGHDT and CDR2 is YNNKEL in the germline V gene (reference sequence). CDR3 length: 14 residues. This CDR3 reads CASSPTGGLYEQYF. The CDR3 region has the DNA TGTGCCAGCAGCCCGACAGGGGGTCTGTACGAGCAGTACTTC.